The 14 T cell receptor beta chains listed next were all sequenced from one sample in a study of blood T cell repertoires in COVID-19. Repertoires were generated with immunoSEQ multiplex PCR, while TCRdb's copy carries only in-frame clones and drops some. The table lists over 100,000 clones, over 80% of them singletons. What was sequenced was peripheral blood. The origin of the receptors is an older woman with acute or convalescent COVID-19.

This CDR3 reads CATSRVAGEQYF. The CDR3 coding sequence is TGTGCCACCAGCAGAGTTGCGGGCGAGCAGTACTTC. V and J are TRBV15 and TRBJ2-7; tentative D call: TRBD2 (5 bases). V was pared by 1 base and J by 6 bases, with 7 bases between. The CDR3 sequence is 12 residues long. Germline-derived CDR1 and CDR2 are LNHNV and YYDKDF (reference sequence).

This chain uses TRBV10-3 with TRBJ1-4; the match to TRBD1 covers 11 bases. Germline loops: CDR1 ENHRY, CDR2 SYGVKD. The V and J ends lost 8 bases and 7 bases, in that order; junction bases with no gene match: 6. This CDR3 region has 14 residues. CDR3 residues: CAIGPGTGGEKLFF. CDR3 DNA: TGTGCCATCGGTCCCGGGACAGGGGGTGAAAAACTGTTTTTT.

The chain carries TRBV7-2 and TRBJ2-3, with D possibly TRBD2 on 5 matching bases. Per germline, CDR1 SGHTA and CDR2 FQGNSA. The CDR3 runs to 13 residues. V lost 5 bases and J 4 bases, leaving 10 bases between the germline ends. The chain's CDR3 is CASSRGAADTQYF. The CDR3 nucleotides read TGTGCCAGCAGCCGGGGAGCCGCAGATACGCAGTATTTT.

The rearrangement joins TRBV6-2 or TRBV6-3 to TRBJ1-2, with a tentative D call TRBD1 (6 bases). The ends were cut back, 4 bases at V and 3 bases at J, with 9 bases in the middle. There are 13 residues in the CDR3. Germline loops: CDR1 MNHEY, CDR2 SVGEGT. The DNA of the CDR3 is TGTGCCAGCAGTTCCACAGGGTACTATGGCTACACCTTC. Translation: CASSSTGYYGYTF.

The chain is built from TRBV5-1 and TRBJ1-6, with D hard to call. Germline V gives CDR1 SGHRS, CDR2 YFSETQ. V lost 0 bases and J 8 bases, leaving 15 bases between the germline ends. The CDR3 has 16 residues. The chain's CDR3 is CASSLAYGRMHSPLHF. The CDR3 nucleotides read TGCGCCAGCAGCTTGGCCTATGGGAGGATGCATTCACCCCTCCACTTT.

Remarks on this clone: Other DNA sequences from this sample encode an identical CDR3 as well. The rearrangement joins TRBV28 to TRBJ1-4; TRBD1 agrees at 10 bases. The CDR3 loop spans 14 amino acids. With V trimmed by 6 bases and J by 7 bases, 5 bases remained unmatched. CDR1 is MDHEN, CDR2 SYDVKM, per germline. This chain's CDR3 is CASSRTGGGEKLFF. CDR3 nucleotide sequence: TGTGCCAGCAGCAGGACAGGGGGAGGTGAAAAACTGTTTTTT. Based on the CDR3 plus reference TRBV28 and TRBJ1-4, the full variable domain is DVKVTQSSRYLVKRTGEKVFLECVQDMDHENMFWYRQDPGLGLRLIYFSYDVKMKEKGDIPEGYSVSREKKERFSLILESASTNQTSMYLCASSRTGGGEKLFFGSGTQLSVL.

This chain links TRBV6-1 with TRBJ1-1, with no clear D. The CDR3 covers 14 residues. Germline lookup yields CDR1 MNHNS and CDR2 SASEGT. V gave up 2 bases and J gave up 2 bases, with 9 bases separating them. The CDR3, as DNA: TGTGCCAGCAGTGAAAACAGTCTTAACACTGAAGCTTTCTTT. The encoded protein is CASSENSLNTEAFF.

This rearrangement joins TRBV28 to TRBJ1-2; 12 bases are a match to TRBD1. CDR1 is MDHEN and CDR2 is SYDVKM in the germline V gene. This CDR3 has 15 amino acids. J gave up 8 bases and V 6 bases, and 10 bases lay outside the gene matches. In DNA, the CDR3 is TGTGCCAGCAGCGGGACAGGGGGCGTCCTGGGCGGCTACACCTTC. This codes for CASSGTGGVLGGYTF.

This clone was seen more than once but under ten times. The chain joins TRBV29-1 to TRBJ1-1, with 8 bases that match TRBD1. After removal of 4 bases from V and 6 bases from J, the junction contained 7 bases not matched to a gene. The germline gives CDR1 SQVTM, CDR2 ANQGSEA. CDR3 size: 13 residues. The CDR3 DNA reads TGCAGCGTTGCACCAGGGGGCCTGGCTGAAGCTTTCTTT. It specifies CSVAPGGLAEAFF.

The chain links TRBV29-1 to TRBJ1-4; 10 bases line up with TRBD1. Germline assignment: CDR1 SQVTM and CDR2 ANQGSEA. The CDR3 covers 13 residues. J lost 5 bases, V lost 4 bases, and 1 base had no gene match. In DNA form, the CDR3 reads TGCAGCGTTGCGGACAGGGGGAATGAAAAACTGTTTTTT. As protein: CSVADRGNEKLFF. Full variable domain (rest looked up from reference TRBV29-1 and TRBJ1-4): SAVISQKPSRDICQRGTSLTIQCQVDSQVTMMFWYRQQPGQSLTLIATANQGSEATYESGFVIDKFPISRPNLTFSTLTVSNMSPEDSSIYLCSVADRGNEKLFFGSGTQLSVL.

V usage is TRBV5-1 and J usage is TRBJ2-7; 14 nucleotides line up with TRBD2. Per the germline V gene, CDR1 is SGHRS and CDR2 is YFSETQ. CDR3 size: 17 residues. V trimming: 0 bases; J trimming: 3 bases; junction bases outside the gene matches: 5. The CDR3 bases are TGCGCCAGCAGCTTGGGTTTGGGACTAGCGGGGGACTACGAGCAGTACTTC. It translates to CASSLGLGLAGDYEQYF. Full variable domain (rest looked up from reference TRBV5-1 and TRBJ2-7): KAGVTQTPRYLIKTRGQQVTLSCSPISGHRSVSWYQQTPGQGLQFLFEYFSETQRNKGNFPGRFSGRQFSNSRSEMNVSTLELGDSALYLCASSLGLGLAGDYEQYFGPGTRLTVT.

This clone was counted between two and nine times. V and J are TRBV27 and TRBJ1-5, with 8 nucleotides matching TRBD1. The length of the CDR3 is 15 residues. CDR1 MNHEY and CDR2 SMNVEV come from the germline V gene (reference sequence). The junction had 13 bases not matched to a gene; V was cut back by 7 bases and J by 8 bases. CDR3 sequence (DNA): TGTGCCAGCAACCCTTCAGGGGGCAGGAGAGAGCCCCAGCATTTT. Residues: CASNPSGGRREPQHF.

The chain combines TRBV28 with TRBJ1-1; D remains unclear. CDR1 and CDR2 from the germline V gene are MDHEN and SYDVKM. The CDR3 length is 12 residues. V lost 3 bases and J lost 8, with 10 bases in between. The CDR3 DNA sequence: TGTGCCAGCAGTTTCCAGTTGAGGGAAGCTTTCTTT. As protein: CASSFQLREAFF.

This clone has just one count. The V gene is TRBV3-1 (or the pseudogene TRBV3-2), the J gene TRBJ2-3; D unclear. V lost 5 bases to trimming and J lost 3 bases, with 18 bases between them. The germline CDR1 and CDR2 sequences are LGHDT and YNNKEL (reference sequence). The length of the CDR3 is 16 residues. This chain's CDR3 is CASSTQSGGGTDTQYF. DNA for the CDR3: TGTGCCAGCAGCACCCAGTCCGGCGGTGGGACAGATACGCAGTATTTT.